This TCR beta chain derives from a study of CD8 T cells in ankylosing spondylitis. Regarding the study as a whole: Apparently characteristic of ankylosing spondylitis blood was a TCR beta motif (fewer than ten highly homologous variants).

MiXCR, applied by TCRdb to the 5' RACE reads, yields one record per CDR3 protein. This table holds under 950,000 distinct CDR3 sequences, 15% to 20% found once. This clonotype turned up a few times. The antigen is unknown. The CDR3 covers 13 residues. The germline V gene encodes CDR1 SQVTM and CDR2 ANQGSEA. The V end was cut by 1 base, the J end by 6 bases, with 12 bases between. The chain recombines TRBV29-1 with TRBJ1-2, with D perhaps matching TRBD1 (5 bases). The sequencing sample was made of blood, either unsorted or a sorted T cell fraction (not recorded which). The clonotype comes from a male donor with ankylosing spondylitis. CDR3 DNA sequence: TGCAGCGTTGAAGGTCCCCCAGGGCATGGCTACACCTTC. Amino acids: CSVEGPPGHGYTF.